The 5 T cell receptor beta chains below were found in one sample sequenced in a study of vaccination and CD4 T cells after COVID-19. Oncomine TCR Beta short-read sequencing was applied to DNA from cultured CD4+ T cells. TCRdb recomputed calls from the PCR reads with MiXCR, one row per CDR3 protein. The sample carries approximately 14,000 distinct CDR3 sequences, about 47% recorded once. As to treatment: 10-day PBMC culture with coronavirus spike peptide pools or control peptides (ViraFEST assay). No cognate antigen is known for these TCRs. Sequenced input: CD4+ T cells from blood, cultured in vitro. Every receptor here comes from a human donor who had recovered from COVID-19.

The chain uses TRBV5-5 and TRBJ1-6, with 7 bases matching TRBD1. The V gene's germline CDR1 is SGHKS and CDR2 YYEKEE (reference sequence). Trimming took 0 bases from V and 10 from J; bases not matched to a gene: 7. The CDR3 consists of 15 residues. CDR3 bases: TGTGCCAGCAGCTTGGACAGGGGAGCGTACTCACCCCTCCACTTT. It is translated as CASSLDRGAYSPLHF.

The genes are TRBV2 and TRBJ2-5; 15 bases line up with TRBD2. CDR1 is SNHLY and CDR2 is FYNNEI in the germline V gene. This CDR3 has 18 amino acids. J gave up 2 bases and V 6 bases, and 10 bases lay outside the gene matches. The CDR3 here is CASRKGLAGGVEQETQYF. CDR3 coding DNA: TGTGCCAGCAGGAAAGGACTAGCGGGAGGGGTAGAACAAGAGACCCAGTACTTC.

V and J are TRBV6-2 or TRBV6-3 and TRBJ2-1, with D possibly TRBD2 on 6 matching bases. This CDR3 region has 14 residues. Trimming took off 2 bases at V and 6 bases at J, with 11 bases between the two ends. Per the germline V gene, CDR1 is MNHEY and CDR2 is SVGEGT. The CDR3 DNA reads as TGTGCCAGCAGTTACGGGGCTAGCGTCAATGAGCAGTTCTTC. This encodes CASSYGASVNEQFF.

The chain combines TRBV12-3 or TRBV12-4 with TRBJ1-1; D is uncertain. The CDR3 is made up of 11 amino acids. The V gene lost 7 bases and the J gene lost 8 bases, with 11 bases spanning the gap. The DNA for the CDR3 is TGTGCCAGCACCCCGGTGAAGGAAGCTTTCTTT. Protein: CASTPVKEAFF.

The chain recombines TRBV20-1 with TRBJ2-7; possible D gene TRBD2, 5 bases. Trimming cost V 0 bases and J 4 bases, with 16 bases left between them. This CDR3 is built from 15 residues. The germline V gene encodes CDR1 DFQATT and CDR2 SNEGSKA (reference sequence). As DNA, the CDR3 is TGCAGTGCTAGAGACCAAACTAGTTCTCTTTACGAGCAGTACTTC. Translation: CSARDQTSSLYEQYF.